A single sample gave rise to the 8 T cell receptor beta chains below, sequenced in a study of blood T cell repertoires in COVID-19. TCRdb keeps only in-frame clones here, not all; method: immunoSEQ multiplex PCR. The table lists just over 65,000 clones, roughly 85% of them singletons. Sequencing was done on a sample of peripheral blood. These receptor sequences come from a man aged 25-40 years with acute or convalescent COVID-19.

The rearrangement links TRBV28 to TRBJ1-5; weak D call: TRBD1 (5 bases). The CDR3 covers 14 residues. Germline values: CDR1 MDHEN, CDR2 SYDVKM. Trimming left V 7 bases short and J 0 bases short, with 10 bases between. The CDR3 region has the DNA TGTGCCAGCATACAGGTAGTTAGCAATCAGCCCCAGCATTTT. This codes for CASIQVVSNQPQHF.

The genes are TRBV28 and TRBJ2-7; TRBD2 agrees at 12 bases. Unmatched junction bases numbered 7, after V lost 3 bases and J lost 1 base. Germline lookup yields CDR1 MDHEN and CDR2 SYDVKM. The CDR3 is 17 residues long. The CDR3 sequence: CASSFLVGLAGSYEQYF. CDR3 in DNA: TGTGCCAGCAGTTTCTTGGTAGGACTAGCGGGGTCCTACGAGCAGTACTTC. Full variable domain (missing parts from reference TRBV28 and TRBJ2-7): DVKVTQSSRYLVKRTGEKVFLECVQDMDHENMFWYRQDPGLGLRLIYFSYDVKMKEKGDIPEGYSVSREKKERFSLILESASTNQTSMYLCASSFLVGLAGSYEQYFGPGTRLTVT.

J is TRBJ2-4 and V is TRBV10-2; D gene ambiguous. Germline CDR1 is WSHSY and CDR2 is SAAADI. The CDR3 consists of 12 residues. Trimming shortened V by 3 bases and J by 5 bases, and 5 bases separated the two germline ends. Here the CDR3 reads CASSEQQNIQYF. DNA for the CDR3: TGCGCCAGCAGTGAACAACAAAACATTCAGTACTTC.

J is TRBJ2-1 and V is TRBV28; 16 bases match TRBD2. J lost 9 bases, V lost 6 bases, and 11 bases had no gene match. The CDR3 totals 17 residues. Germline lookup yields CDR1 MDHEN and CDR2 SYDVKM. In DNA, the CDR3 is TGTGCCAGCAGCCAAACCGGGACTAGCGGGAGGGCCGCTGAGCAGTTCTTC. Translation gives CASSQTGTSGRAAEQFF.

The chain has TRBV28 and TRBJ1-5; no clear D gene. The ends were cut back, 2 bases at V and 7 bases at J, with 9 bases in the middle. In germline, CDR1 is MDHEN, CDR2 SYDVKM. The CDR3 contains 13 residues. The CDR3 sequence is CASSLVGGQPQHF. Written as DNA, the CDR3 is TGTGCCAGCAGTTTAGTGGGAGGCCAGCCCCAGCATTTT.

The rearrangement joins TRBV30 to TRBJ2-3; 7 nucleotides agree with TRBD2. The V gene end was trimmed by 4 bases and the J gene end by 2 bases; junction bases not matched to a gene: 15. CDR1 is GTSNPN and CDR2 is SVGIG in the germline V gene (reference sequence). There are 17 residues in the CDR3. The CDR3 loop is CAWTRWGTTKSTDTQYF. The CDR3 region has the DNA TGTGCCTGGACCCGGTGGGGGACTACCAAATCCACAGATACGCAGTATTTT.

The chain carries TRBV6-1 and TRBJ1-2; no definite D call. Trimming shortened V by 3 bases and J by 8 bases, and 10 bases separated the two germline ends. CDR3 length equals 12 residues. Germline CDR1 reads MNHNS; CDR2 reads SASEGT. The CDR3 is CASSDPLRGYTF. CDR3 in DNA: TGTGCCAGCAGTGACCCCCTCCGGGGCTACACCTTC.

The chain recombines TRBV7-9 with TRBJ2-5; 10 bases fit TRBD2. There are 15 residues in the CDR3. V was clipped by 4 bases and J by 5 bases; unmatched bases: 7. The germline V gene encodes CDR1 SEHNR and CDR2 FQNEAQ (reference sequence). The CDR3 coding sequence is TGTGCCAGCAGCTCCTCCTCGGGACTAGCGGAGACCCAGTACTTC. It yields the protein CASSSSSGLAETQYF.